This is a list of T cell receptor beta chains from one sample in a study of identical twins. TCRdb recomputed calls from the 5' RACE reads with MiXCR, one row per CDR3 protein. This sample has hundreds of thousands of distinct CDR3 sequences, with roughly 6% found just once. The sequencing sample was made of naive T cells sorted from blood. Receptor source: a man younger than 30 in good health. The CDR3 runs from the conserved cysteine through the conserved F or W. D genes are given only for firm matches. Rows give clone size only sometimes, using once, few, many, or a class for an expanded clone.

D: .
V: TRBV21-1
J: TRBJ2-3
size: few
DNA: TGTGCCAGCAGCAAGGCGCCGTTCGACAGGGGCTTTGGGGATACGCAGTATTTT
CDR3: CASSKAPFDRGFGDTQYF

D: TRBD1
V: TRBV5-1
J: TRBJ2-5
size: .
DNA: TGCGCCAGCAGCTTGACCAGGGGGTCTCAAGAGACCCAGTACTTC
CDR3: CASSLTRGSQETQYF

D: .
V: TRBV7-8
J: TRBJ2-1
size: many
DNA: TGTGCCAGCAGCGTGGACAGTTTCGTAACGGGCAATGAGCAGTTCTTC
CDR3: CASSVDSFVTGNEQFF

D: TRBD1
V: TRBV7-8
J: TRBJ2-7
size: .
DNA: TGTGCCAGCAGCGGGACAGGGCTTTACTACGAGCAGTACTTC
CDR3: CASSGTGLYYEQYF

D: .
V: TRBV12-3/TRBV12-4
J: TRBJ2-5
size: many
DNA: .
CDR3: CASSSSGSRETQYF

D: .
V: TRBV6-1
J: TRBJ2-3
size: many
DNA: TGTGCCAGCGCCACCGGGCGACTCCGAGCAGATACGCAGTATTTT
CDR3: CASATGRLRADTQYF

D: TRBD1
V: TRBV6-2/TRBV6-3
J: TRBJ2-1
size: many
DNA: TGTGCCAGCAGTTCCGACAGGGGGATTTTGGCGTTGCAGTTCTTC
CDR3: CASSSDRGILALQFF

D: TRBD1
V: TRBV6-1
J: TRBJ1-4
size: many
DNA: TGTGCCAGCCACCTCAGGGGGAATGAAAAACTGTTTTTT
CDR3: CASHLRGNEKLFF

D: .
V: TRBV28
J: TRBJ2-7
size: few
DNA: TGTGCCAGCAGTCCTATAGAGGTGACTGGACAGCCCTACGTGCAGTACTTC
CDR3: CASSPIEVTGQPYVQYF

D: TRBD1
V: TRBV19
J: TRBJ1-6
size: .
DNA: TGTGCCAGTAGTGACCGACCGGGACAGGCGGATTCACCCCTCAACTTT
CDR3: CASSDRPGQADSPLNF

D: .
V: TRBV5-1
J: TRBJ2-5
size: .
DNA: TGCGCCAGCAGCCCTTTGGGCCCTCCCGGGGAGACCCAGTACTTC
CDR3: CASSPLGPPGETQYF

D: .
V: TRBV7-6
J: TRBJ2-3
size: .
DNA: TGTGCCAGCAGCTTTGGGACAGCGACATCCGGGAGCGGCGGAGATACGCAGTATTTT
CDR3: CASSFGTATSGSGGDTQYF

D: TRBD1
V: TRBV27
J: TRBJ2-7
size: .
DNA: TGTGCCAGCAGCGACAGGGGGCACTACGAGCAGTACTTC
CDR3: CASSDRGHYEQYF

D: .
V: TRBV18
J: TRBJ2-3
size: few
DNA: TGTGCCAGCTCACCACCTTTGCAAGATACGCAGTATTTT
CDR3: CASSPPLQDTQYF

D: TRBD2
V: TRBV5-1
J: TRBJ2-2
size: few
DNA: TGCGCCAGCAGCTTGCTCAGCGGGGGAAACACCGGGGAGCTGTTTTTT
CDR3: CASSLLSGGNTGELFF

D: .
V: TRBV25-1
J: TRBJ2-3
size: many
DNA: TGTGCCAGCAGGGGGGCAGGGGGCACAGATACGCAGTATTTT
CDR3: CASRGAGGTDTQYF

D: TRBD2
V: TRBV7-6
J: TRBJ2-5
size: .
DNA: TGTGCCAGCAGCTTAGTAGCAGGGACTAGCGGGAGGAAGACCCAGTACTTC
CDR3: CASSLVAGTSGRKTQYF

D: TRBD1
V: TRBV6-1
J: TRBJ2-6
size: few
DNA: TGTGCCAGCAGCCCCAGGGGGCTTGGGGCCAACGTCCTGACTTTC
CDR3: CASSPRGLGANVLTF

D: .
V: TRBV5-1
J: TRBJ2-1
size: many
DNA: TGCGCCAGCAGCTTCCTTTTGGGACCTAACAATGAGCAGTTCTTC
CDR3: CASSFLLGPNNEQFF

D: .
V: TRBV10-2
J: TRBJ2-5
size: many
DNA: TGCGCCAGCAGTGAGTCCTCCCAAAGGGGAGAGACCCAGTACTTC
CDR3: CASSESSQRGETQYF

D: .
V: TRBV12-3/TRBV12-4
J: TRBJ1-3
size: .
DNA: TGTGCCAGCAGTAGTACTCGAAACACCATATATTTT
CDR3: CASSSTRNTIYF

D: .
V: TRBV7-9
J: TRBJ2-1
size: many
DNA: TGTGCCAGCAGCCGAGGTAGCAACAATGAGCAGTTCTTC
CDR3: CASSRGSNNEQFF

D: TRBD2
V: TRBV4-3
J: TRBJ2-3
size: many
DNA: TGCGCCAGCAGCCACTATATAAATCCTAGCGGAGGCACAGATACGCAGTATTTT
CDR3: CASSHYINPSGGTDTQYF

D: .
V: TRBV28
J: TRBJ1-5
size: many
DNA: TGTGCCAGCAGTTTGGCAGGGTGGGATCAGCCCCAGCATTTT
CDR3: CASSLAGWDQPQHF

D: TRBD1
V: TRBV12-3/TRBV12-4
J: TRBJ1-2
size: .
DNA: TGTGCCAGCAGTCCGGGGACAGCGAAAGGTGGCTACACCTTC
CDR3: CASSPGTAKGGYTF

D: TRBD1
V: TRBV6-1
J: TRBJ1-5
size: many
DNA: TGTGCCAGCAAACATCCGGGACAGGGACGACAGCCCCAGCATTTT
CDR3: CASKHPGQGRQPQHF

D: TRBD1
V: TRBV2
J: TRBJ1-2
size: .
DNA: TGTGCCAGCAGCGATGGGACAGCGCGATACTATGGCTACACCTTC
CDR3: CASSDGTARYYGYTF

D: .
V: TRBV27
J: TRBJ2-2
size: few
DNA: TGTGCCAGCAGTTTGGGGGGCGTCCCCAACACCGGGGAGCTGTTTTTT
CDR3: CASSLGGVPNTGELFF

D: .
V: TRBV12-3/TRBV12-4
J: TRBJ2-3
size: many
DNA: TGTGCCAGCAGTTTAGGGACAGTCCTTAGCACAGATACGCAGTATTTT
CDR3: CASSLGTVLSTDTQYF

D: .
V: TRBV4-3
J: TRBJ2-7
size: .
DNA: TGCGCCAGCAGCCCCGACAGCGATTCCTACGAGCAGTACTTC
CDR3: CASSPDSDSYEQYF